This T cell receptor beta chain emerged from a study of blood T cell repertoires in COVID-19. On the study more broadly: COVID-19 samples collected from the United States, Italy and Spain covered acute and convalescent phases. T cells, B-cell-depleted T cells, or PBMCs supplied cDNA or gDNA.

While infection was still active, Seattle patients were enrolled and then followed longitudinally. CDR1 SGHTA and CDR2 FQGNSA come from the germline V gene. The V end lost 5 bases, the J end lost 2 bases, and 5 bases lay between the germline ends. This CDR3 region has 12 residues. As to this clone: This same CDR3 is encoded by further DNA sequences in the sample.

Profiling relied on immunoSEQ multiplex PCR, and the TCRdb table lists in-frame clones only, not all of them. The profile shows roughly 320,000 clones, roughly 90% of them singletons. The specimen sequenced was peripheral blood. V is TRBV7-2 and J is TRBJ2-3; no firm D call. This sequence originates from a woman aged 25 to 39 with COVID-19, enrolled during active disease. This chain's CDR3 is CASSLYTDTQYF. The DNA of the CDR3 is TGTGCCAGCAGCCTGTACACAGATACGCAGTATTTT.